Listed below are T cell receptor beta chains from one sample, sequenced in a study of blood T cell repertoires in COVID-19. The repertoire was sequenced with immunoSEQ multiplex PCR; TCRdb's copy has only in-frame clones and lacks some. Counted here are 55,000 to 90,000 clones, 85% to 90% occurring once; the ten biggest clones make up 1.4%. The sequencing input was peripheral blood. The receptors were sampled from a human donor in a cohort sampled during active COVID-19. Both conserved end residues are part of each CDR3. Fields, in order: CDR3 DNA, CDR3 protein, J gene, D gene, clone size, V gene. A D gene is named only where the DNA matches it firmly. Where a row states a size, it is once, few, many or the class of an expanded clone; other rows omit it.

DNA: TGTGCCAGCAGTTTATGGGGGACTAGTAATTCCGGGGAGCTGTTTTTT; CDR3: CASSLWGTSNSGELFF; J: TRBJ2-2; D: TRBD2; size: NA; V: TRBV27
DNA: TGTGCCAGCTCACCAGTAGTTTCTGGAAACACCATATATTTT; CDR3: CASSPVVSGNTIYF; J: TRBJ1-3; D: NA; size: NA; V: TRBV18
DNA: TGTGCCAGTCAGGGGAACTATGGCTACACCTTC; CDR3: CASQGNYGYTF; J: TRBJ1-2; D: NA; size: NA; V: TRBV6-5
DNA: TGTGCCACCAGTGACCAGGGTAGTAGCAATCAGCCCCAGCATTTT; CDR3: CATSDQGSSNQPQHF; J: TRBJ1-5; D: NA; size: NA; V: TRBV24-1
DNA: TGTGCCAGCAGTTCTCCGACGGAGGGATTGTATGGCTACACCTTC; CDR3: CASSSPTEGLYGYTF; J: TRBJ1-2; D: NA; size: once; V: TRBV6-6
DNA: TGTGCCACCAAATATGGGGCTTCTGGGGCCAACGTCCTGACTTTC; CDR3: CATKYGASGANVLTF; J: TRBJ2-6; D: NA; size: NA; V: TRBV10-3
DNA: TGTGCCAGCAGCTCGACAGGGTATAGTTCACCCCTCCACTTT; CDR3: CASSSTGYSSPLHF; J: TRBJ1-6; D: TRBD1; size: NA; V: TRBV11-3
DNA: TGTGCCAGCAGCGATCGGTGGCAGGATGAAAAACTGTTTTTT; CDR3: CASSDRWQDEKLFF; J: TRBJ1-4; D: NA; size: few; V: TRBV11-1
DNA: TGTGCCAGCAGCGGTGAGGAGGTGGGGACTAGCGGGAGGAGTACGCAGTATTTT; CDR3: CASSGEEVGTSGRSTQYF; J: TRBJ2-3; D: TRBD2; size: once; V: TRBV9
DNA: TGTGCCAGCAGGGACACCTACTCTGGAAACACCATATATTTT; CDR3: CASRDTYSGNTIYF; J: TRBJ1-3; D: NA; size: NA; V: TRBV6-6
DNA: TGTGCCAGCTCACCAATTGGGCGCGGGAGGCCCCATGAGCAGTTCTTC; CDR3: CASSPIGRGRPHEQFF; J: TRBJ2-1; D: TRBD2; size: once; V: TRBV18
DNA: TGTGCCAGCAGTGAATCGCAGTGGGCCAAAAACATTCAGTACTTC; CDR3: CASSESQWAKNIQYF; J: TRBJ2-4; D: NA; size: NA; V: TRBV25-1
DNA: TGTGCCAGCAGCCCGAGGAAGTATCCACCCCTCCACTTT; CDR3: CASSPRKYPPLHF; J: TRBJ1-6; D: NA; size: NA; V: TRBV3-1/TRBV3-2
DNA: TGTGCCAGCAGTTATCGTGGGGCCAACGTCCTGACTTTC; CDR3: CASSYRGANVLTF; J: TRBJ2-6; D: NA; size: once; V: TRBV12-3/TRBV12-4
DNA: TGTGCCAGCAGCTCGTTGACAGGGGCTAGCACCGGGGAGCTGTTTTTT; CDR3: CASSSLTGASTGELFF; J: TRBJ2-2; D: TRBD1; size: NA; V: TRBV7-9
DNA: TGCGCCAGCGCAGCGGCTGGGACTGCACCAGATACGCAGTATTTT; CDR3: CASAAAGTAPDTQYF; J: TRBJ2-3; D: NA; size: once; V: TRBV4-1
DNA: TGTGCCAGCAGGTCCCGAGTCCCAGAGACCCAGTACTTC; CDR3: CASRSRVPETQYF; J: TRBJ2-5; D: NA; size: NA; V: TRBV28
DNA: TGTGCCAGCAGCTTAGGACTAGCGGGTCCCTACGAGCAGTACTTC; CDR3: CASSLGLAGPYEQYF; J: TRBJ2-7; D: TRBD2; size: NA; V: TRBV7-9
DNA: TGTGCCAGCAGCCAATGGAAAGTGCGGGAGCCCTTTGTAGTATCCGGAAACACCATATATTTT; CDR3: CASSQWKVREPFVVSGNTIYF; J: TRBJ1-3; D: NA; size: NA; V: TRBV14
DNA: TGTGCCAGCAGCCAAGTGTGGGCCGGGAGAGCAGATACGCAGTATTTT; CDR3: CASSQVWAGRADTQYF; J: TRBJ2-3; D: NA; size: NA; V: TRBV3-1/TRBV3-2
DNA: TGTTCGACTAGTTTTTGGGCGCGAGCCAAAAACATTCAGTACTTC; CDR3: CSTSFWARAKNIQYF; J: TRBJ2-4; D: NA; size: NA; V: TRBV5-4
DNA: TGCAGCGTTGAACAGTCTGACAGGGGGGAGAGAGATACGCAGTATTTT; CDR3: CSVEQSDRGERDTQYF; J: TRBJ2-3; D: TRBD1; size: once; V: TRBV29-1
DNA: TGTGCCAGCAGTCTCGGGACAGGGAGCTCTGGGGCCAACGTCCTGACTTTC; CDR3: CASSLGTGSSGANVLTF; J: TRBJ2-6; D: TRBD1; size: NA; V: TRBV6-6
DNA: TGTGCCAGCAGCCCGAACAGGGATGGAAACACCATATATTTT; CDR3: CASSPNRDGNTIYF; J: TRBJ1-3; D: NA; size: NA; V: TRBV6-6
DNA: TGTGCCAGCAGTTTATCCTTCGGTGCCAAAAACATTCAGTACTTC; CDR3: CASSLSFGAKNIQYF; J: TRBJ2-4; D: NA; size: NA; V: TRBV27
DNA: TGTGCCAGCAGCTTCGGCGGGACCAGGGGGAATGAGCAGTTCTTC; CDR3: CASSFGGTRGNEQFF; J: TRBJ2-1; D: NA; size: NA; V: TRBV11-3
DNA: TGTGCCACCAGCAGAGATCTAGCAGGCGTGGCTGAAGATGGCTACACCTTC; CDR3: CATSRDLAGVAEDGYTF; J: TRBJ1-2; D: NA; size: NA; V: TRBV15
DNA: TGTGCCAGCAGTGAAGGGCTCCAACAGTACTTC; CDR3: CASSEGLQQYF; J: TRBJ2-4; D: NA; size: NA; V: TRBV6-1
DNA: TGTGCCACCAGTGGCGGGGGTAATGAGCAGTTCTTC; CDR3: CATSGGGNEQFF; J: TRBJ2-1; D: TRBD2; size: NA; V: TRBV24-1
DNA: TGTGCTAGTGGTTTGGCCCTACTCGCCCTTACCGGGACAGGGGGCGTGGGAAGGGAAAAACTGTTTTTT; CDR3: CASGLALLALTGTGGVGREKLFF; J: TRBJ1-4; D: TRBD1; size: NA; V: TRBV12-5
DNA: TGCGCCAGCAGCTTGCAGGGGGCGGCCGATACGCAGTATTTT; CDR3: CASSLQGAADTQYF; J: TRBJ2-3; D: TRBD1; size: NA; V: TRBV5-1
DNA: TGTGCCAGCAGCCCCGACCCCATACCGGGACTAGCGGGTCTCGTGTACTTC; CDR3: CASSPDPIPGLAGLVYF; J: TRBJ2-5; D: TRBD2; size: NA; V: TRBV3-1/TRBV3-2
DNA: TGTGCCAGCAGCCGACAGGGCAACTATGGCTACACCTTC; CDR3: CASSRQGNYGYTF; J: TRBJ1-2; D: TRBD1; size: NA; V: TRBV11-2
DNA: TGTGCCAGCAGCCCGGGACTCTATAATTCACCCCTCCACTTT; CDR3: CASSPGLYNSPLHF; J: TRBJ1-6; D: NA; size: few; V: TRBV9
DNA: TGTGCCAGTAACAGGGACAGGTCCCCCCATGAGCAGTTCTTC; CDR3: CASNRDRSPHEQFF; J: TRBJ2-1; D: TRBD1; size: NA; V: TRBV19
DNA: TGTGCCAGCAGCCCCGGGGGGGGCATAAACACCGGGGAGCTGTTTTTT; CDR3: CASSPGGGINTGELFF; J: TRBJ2-2; D: TRBD2; size: NA; V: TRBV7-8
DNA: TGCGCCAGCAGCTTGGGAAGACAGGGGATCTATGGCTACACCTTC; CDR3: CASSLGRQGIYGYTF; J: TRBJ1-2; D: TRBD1; size: NA; V: TRBV5-1
DNA: TGTGCCAGCAGCCAAGTGGGGGAGGCGACAGATACGCAGTATTTT; CDR3: CASSQVGEATDTQYF; J: TRBJ2-3; D: NA; size: NA; V: TRBV3-1/TRBV3-2
DNA: TGTGCCAGCCACACCCTACTAGCGGAGAATTACGAGCAGTTCTTC; CDR3: CASHTLLAENYEQFF; J: TRBJ2-1; D: TRBD2; size: NA; V: TRBV27
DNA: TGTGCCAGCAGCCAAGGGTGGGGACAGGGTCCCATATATTTT; CDR3: CASSQGWGQGPIYF; J: TRBJ1-3; D: TRBD1; size: NA; V: TRBV3-1/TRBV3-2
DNA: TGTGCCAGCAGCGCTGGCGGAGCGGGTTACACAGATACGCAGTATTTT; CDR3: CASSAGGAGYTDTQYF; J: TRBJ2-3; D: NA; size: NA; V: TRBV9
DNA: TGTGCCAGCAGTCGGCAAGAGACCCAGTACTTC; CDR3: CASSRQETQYF; J: TRBJ2-5; D: NA; size: NA; V: TRBV5-6
DNA: TGTGCCAGCAGCCAGGGGACTAGCGGGAGTGGCGGGGAGCTGTTTTTT; CDR3: CASSQGTSGSGGELFF; J: TRBJ2-2; D: TRBD2; size: NA; V: TRBV14
DNA: TGTGCCAGCAGCTTAGCTGGACTGAGGGCAGGAGAGACCCAGTACTTC; CDR3: CASSLAGLRAGETQYF; J: TRBJ2-5; D: NA; size: few; V: TRBV7-9
DNA: TGTGCCAGCAGCCGACAGGGGGATGGTACGCAGTATTTT; CDR3: CASSRQGDGTQYF; J: TRBJ2-3; D: TRBD1; size: NA; V: TRBV14
DNA: TGTGCCAGCAGCTGGGATGAGGGCAGGGGAATCAATCAGCCCCAGCATTTT; CDR3: CASSWDEGRGINQPQHF; J: TRBJ1-5; D: NA; size: NA; V: TRBV5-6
DNA: TGTGCCAGCAGTGTCCAACGTGGGGGCGAAGCTTTCTTT; CDR3: CASSVQRGGEAFF; J: TRBJ1-1; D: NA; size: NA; V: TRBV2
DNA: TGTGCCAGCAGCTTGGGCATCTTGAACACTGAAGCTTTCTTT; CDR3: CASSLGILNTEAFF; J: TRBJ1-1; D: NA; size: once; V: TRBV11-1
DNA: TGTGCCAGCAGCTCCCGAGGACAGGGGGCCTCCTACAATGAGCAGTTCTTC; CDR3: CASSSRGQGASYNEQFF; J: TRBJ2-1; D: TRBD1; size: NA; V: TRBV11-2
DNA: TGTGCCACCAGTGAGCCAGGGGCAAATCAGCCCCAGCATTTT; CDR3: CATSEPGANQPQHF; J: TRBJ1-5; D: NA; size: NA; V: TRBV24-1
DNA: TGTGCCAGCAGTGAGGTGCCCTGGCGGACTAGCACAGATACGCAGTATTTT; CDR3: CASSEVPWRTSTDTQYF; J: TRBJ2-3; D: NA; size: once; V: TRBV2
DNA: TGCAGCGCCGAGGGGGACAGGGCTAACCAAAACATTCAGTACTTC; CDR3: CSAEGDRANQNIQYF; J: TRBJ2-4; D: TRBD1; size: NA; V: TRBV29-1
DNA: TGTGCCACCAGCAGAGATAGGCTAGCAGCCCAAGAGACCCAGTACTTC; CDR3: CATSRDRLAAQETQYF; J: TRBJ2-5; D: NA; size: NA; V: TRBV15
DNA: TGCGCCAGCAGCAGGGACACCTACTACGAGCAGTACTTC; CDR3: CASSRDTYYEQYF; J: TRBJ2-7; D: NA; size: NA; V: TRBV5-1
DNA: TGTGCCAGCAGTCTGACAGGGGATACGCAGTATTTT; CDR3: CASSLTGDTQYF; J: TRBJ2-3; D: TRBD1; size: NA; V: TRBV2